This note documents a single TCR beta chain sequence. Its matching antigen is unknown. Samples were taken several times over chemoradiotherapy. Here immunoSEQ multiplex PCR was the method, and the copy in TCRdb shows in-frame clones only, minus some. This sample carries some 28,000 clones, around four fifths of them seen once, and the ten largest clones take less than 6.5%. The sample comes from a study of chemoradiotherapy in HPV16-positive cancers. Study outcomes and limitations: For HPV16-positive patients, expanding HPV-responsive T cells associated with longer recurrence-free survival. During treatment, candidate HPV-specific clones and E7-related motifs expanded in tumor. Only a couple of HPV16-positive patients supplied the functional HPV-specificity definition.

V shed 4 bases, J shed 3 bases, and the junction held 5 bases outside the gene matches. The CDR3 spans 16 residues. Germline V gene lookup returns CDR1 SGHTA and CDR2 FQGTGA. V gene TRBV7-3 combines with J gene TRBJ1-5; TRBD1 matches at 11 bases. This clonotype originated in a human donor with HPV-associated anogenital cancer. The sample was blood, taken from a patient who underwent chemoradiotherapy. CDR3 protein: CASSCRDRGYNQPQHF. The CDR3 region has the DNA TGTGCCAGCAGCTGCCGGGACAGGGGGTACAATCAGCCCCAGCATTTT.